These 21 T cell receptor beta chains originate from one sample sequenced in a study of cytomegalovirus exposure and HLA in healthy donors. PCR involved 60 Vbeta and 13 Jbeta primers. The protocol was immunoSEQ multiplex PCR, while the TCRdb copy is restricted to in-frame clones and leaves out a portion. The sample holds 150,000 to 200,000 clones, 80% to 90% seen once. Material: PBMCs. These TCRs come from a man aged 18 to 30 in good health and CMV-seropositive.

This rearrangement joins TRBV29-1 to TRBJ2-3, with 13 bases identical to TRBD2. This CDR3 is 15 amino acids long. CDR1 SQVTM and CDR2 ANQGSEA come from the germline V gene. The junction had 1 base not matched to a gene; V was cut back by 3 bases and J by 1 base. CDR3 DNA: TGCAGCGTTGAGGGACTAGCGGGGCGCACAGATACGCAGTATTTT. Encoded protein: CSVEGLAGRTDTQYF.

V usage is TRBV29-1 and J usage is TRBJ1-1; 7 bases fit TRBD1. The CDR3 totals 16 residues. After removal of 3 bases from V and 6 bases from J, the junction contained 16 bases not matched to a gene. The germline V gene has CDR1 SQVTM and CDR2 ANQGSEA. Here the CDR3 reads CSVEPTGTALSAEAFF. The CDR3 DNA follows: TGCAGCGTTGAGCCCACCGGGACAGCCCTATCCGCTGAAGCTTTCTTT. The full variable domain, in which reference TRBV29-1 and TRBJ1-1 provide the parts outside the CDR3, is SAVISQKPSRDICQRGTSLTIQCQVDSQVTMMFWYRQQPGQSLTLIATANQGSEATYESGFVIDKFPISRPNLTFSTLTVSNMSPEDSSIYLCSVEPTGTALSAEAFFGQGTRLTVV.

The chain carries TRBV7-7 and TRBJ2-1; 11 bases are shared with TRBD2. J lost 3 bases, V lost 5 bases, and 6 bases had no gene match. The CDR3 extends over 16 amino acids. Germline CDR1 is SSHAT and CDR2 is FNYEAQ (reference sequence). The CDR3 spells CASSPTGTSGYNEQFF. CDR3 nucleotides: TGTGCCAGCAGCCCCACCGGGACTAGCGGCTACAATGAGCAGTTCTTC.

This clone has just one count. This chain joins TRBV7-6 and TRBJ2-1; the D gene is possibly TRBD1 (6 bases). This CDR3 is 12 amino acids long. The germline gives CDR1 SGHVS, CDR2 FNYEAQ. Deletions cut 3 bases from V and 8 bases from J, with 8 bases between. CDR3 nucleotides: TGTGCCAGCAGCTTCAGGGGTGATGAGCAGTTCTTC. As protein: CASSFRGDEQFF.

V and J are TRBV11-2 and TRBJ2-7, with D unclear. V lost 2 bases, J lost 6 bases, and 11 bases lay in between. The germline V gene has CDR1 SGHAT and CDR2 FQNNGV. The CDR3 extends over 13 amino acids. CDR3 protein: CASSLIADGEQYF. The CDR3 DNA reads TGTGCCAGCAGCTTAATCGCGGATGGCGAGCAGTACTTC.

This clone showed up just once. The CDR3 loop is CASSVLAGDTDTQYF. For the CDR3, the DNA is TGCGCCAGCAGCGTACTAGCGGGGGACACAGATACGCAGTATTTT. The rearrangement joins TRBV4-3 to TRBJ2-3; 11 bases align to TRBD2. J gave up 2 bases and V 5 bases, and 3 bases lay outside the gene matches. Per germline, CDR1 LGHNA and CDR2 YSLEER. The CDR3 loop spans 15 amino acids.

CDR3 coding DNA: TGTGCTAGTGGTTTGGAGTTCTACGAGCAGTACTTC. It encodes CASGLEFYEQYF. The V call is TRBV12-5, the J call TRBJ2-5, with unresolved D. The end of the DNA aligns better with TRBJ2-7, so the J call may be wrong. This CDR3 region has 12 residues. Germline CDR1 is LGHNT and CDR2 is FRNRAP.

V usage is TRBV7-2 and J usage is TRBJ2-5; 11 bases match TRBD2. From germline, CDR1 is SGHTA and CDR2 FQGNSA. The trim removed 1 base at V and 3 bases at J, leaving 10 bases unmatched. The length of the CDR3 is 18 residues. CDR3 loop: CASSLGALAGGQKETQYF. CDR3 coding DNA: TGTGCCAGCAGCTTAGGTGCTCTAGCGGGGGGCCAAAAAGAGACCCAGTACTTC. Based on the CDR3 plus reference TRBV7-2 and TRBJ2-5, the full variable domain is GAGVSQSPSNKVTEKGKDVELRCDPISGHTALYWYRQSLGQGLEFLIYFQGNSAPDKSGLPSDRFSAERTGGSVSTLTIQRTQQEDSAVYLCASSLGALAGGQKETQYFGPGTRLLVL.

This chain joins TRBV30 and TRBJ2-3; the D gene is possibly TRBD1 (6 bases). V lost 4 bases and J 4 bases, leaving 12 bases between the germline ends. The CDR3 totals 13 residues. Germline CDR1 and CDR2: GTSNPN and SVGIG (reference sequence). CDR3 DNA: TGTGCCTGGAACCGACAGGCCCCAGATACGCAGTATTTT. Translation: CAWNRQAPDTQYF.

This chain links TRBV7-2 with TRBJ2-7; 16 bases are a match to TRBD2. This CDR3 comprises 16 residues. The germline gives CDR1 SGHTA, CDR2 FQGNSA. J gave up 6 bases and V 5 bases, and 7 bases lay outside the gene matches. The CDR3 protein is CASSPPGLAGGLEQYF. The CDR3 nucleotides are TGTGCCAGCAGCCCACCGGGACTAGCGGGGGGGCTCGAGCAGTACTTC.

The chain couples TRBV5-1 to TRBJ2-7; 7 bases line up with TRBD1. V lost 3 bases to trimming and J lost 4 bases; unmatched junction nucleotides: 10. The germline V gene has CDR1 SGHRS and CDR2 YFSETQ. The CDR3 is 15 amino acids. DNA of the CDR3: TGCGCCAGCAGCTGGGACAGCCCGCCCGGGTACGAGCAGTACTTC. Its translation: CASSWDSPPGYEQYF.

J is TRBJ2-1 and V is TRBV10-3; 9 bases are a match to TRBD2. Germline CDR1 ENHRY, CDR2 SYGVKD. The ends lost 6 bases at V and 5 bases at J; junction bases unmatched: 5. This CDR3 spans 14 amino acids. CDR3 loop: CAIRKTSGDNEQFF. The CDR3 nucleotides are TGTGCCATCAGGAAGACTAGCGGTGACAATGAGCAGTTCTTC.

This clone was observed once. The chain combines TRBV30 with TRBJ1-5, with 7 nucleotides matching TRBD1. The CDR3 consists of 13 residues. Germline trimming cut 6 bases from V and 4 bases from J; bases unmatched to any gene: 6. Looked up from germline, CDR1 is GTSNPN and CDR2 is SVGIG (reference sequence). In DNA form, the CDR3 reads TGTGCCTGTGGATCCAGGGGGAATCAGCCCCAGCATTTT. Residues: CACGSRGNQPQHF.

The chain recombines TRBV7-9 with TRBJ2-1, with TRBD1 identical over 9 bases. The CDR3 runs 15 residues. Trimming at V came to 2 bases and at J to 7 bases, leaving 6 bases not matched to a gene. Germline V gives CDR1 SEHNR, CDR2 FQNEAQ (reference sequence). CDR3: CASSLYGGTGNEQFF. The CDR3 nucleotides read TGTGCCAGCAGCTTATACGGGGGGACAGGGAATGAGCAGTTCTTC.

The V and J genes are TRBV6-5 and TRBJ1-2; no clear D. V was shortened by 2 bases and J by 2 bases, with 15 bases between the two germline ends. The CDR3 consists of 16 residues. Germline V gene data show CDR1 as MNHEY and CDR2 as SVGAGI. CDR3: CASSYPLQERNYGYTF. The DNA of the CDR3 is TGTGCCAGCAGTTACCCGCTTCAGGAAAGGAACTATGGCTACACCTTC.

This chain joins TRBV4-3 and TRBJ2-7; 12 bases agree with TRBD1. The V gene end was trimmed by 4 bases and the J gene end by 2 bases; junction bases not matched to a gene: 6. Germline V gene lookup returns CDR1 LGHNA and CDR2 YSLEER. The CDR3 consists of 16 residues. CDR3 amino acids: CASSPGTGGVAYEQYF. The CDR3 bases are TGCGCCAGCAGCCCGGGGACAGGGGGCGTCGCCTACGAGCAGTACTTC.

As DNA, the CDR3 is TGTGCCAGCAGTGATGCTCAGGGCACTGAAGCTTTCTTT. Translating it yields CASSDAQGTEAFF. The chain recombines TRBV2 with TRBJ1-1; possible D gene TRBD1, 5 bases. This CDR3 has 13 amino acids. Germline assignment: CDR1 SNHLY and CDR2 FYNNEI. The V end was cut by 3 bases, the J end by 4 bases, with 9 bases between.

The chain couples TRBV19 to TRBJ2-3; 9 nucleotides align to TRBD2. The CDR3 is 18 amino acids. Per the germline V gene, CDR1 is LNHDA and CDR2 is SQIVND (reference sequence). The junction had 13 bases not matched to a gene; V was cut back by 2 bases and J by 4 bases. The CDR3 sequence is CASSITGGGVSRPDTQYF. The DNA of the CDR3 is TGTGCCAGTAGTATAACCGGCGGGGGGGTTAGCCGCCCAGATACGCAGTATTTT.

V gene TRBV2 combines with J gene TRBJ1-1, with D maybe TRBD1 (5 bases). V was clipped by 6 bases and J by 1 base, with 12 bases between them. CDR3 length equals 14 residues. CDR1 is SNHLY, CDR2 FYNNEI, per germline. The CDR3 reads CASRGRGANTEAFF. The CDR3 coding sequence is TGTGCCAGCAGAGGGCGTGGGGCGAACACTGAAGCTTTCTTT.

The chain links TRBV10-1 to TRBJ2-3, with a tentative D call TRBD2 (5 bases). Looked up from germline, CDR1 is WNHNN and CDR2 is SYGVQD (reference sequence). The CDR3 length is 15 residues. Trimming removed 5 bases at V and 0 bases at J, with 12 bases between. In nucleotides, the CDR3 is TGCGCCAGCAGTAACTCGAGGACTAGCACAGATACGCAGTATTTT. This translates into CASSNSRTSTDTQYF.

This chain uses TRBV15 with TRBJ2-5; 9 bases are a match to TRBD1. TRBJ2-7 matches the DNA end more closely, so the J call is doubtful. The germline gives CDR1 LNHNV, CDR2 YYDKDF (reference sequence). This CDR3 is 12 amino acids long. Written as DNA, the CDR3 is TGTGCCACCAGCGGGACAGGGTACGAGCAGTACTTC. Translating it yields CATSGTGYEQYF.